This T cell receptor beta chain was profiled in a study of cytomegalovirus exposure and HLA in healthy donors. Study results and caveats: The study labeled fewer than 200 TCR beta chains cytomegalovirus-associated. The classifier reportedly diagnosed cytomegalovirus status with high specificity and sensitivity.

Germline CDR1 is SGHRS and CDR2 is YFSETQ. V shed 1 base, J shed 1 base, and the junction held 17 bases outside the gene matches. There are 21 residues in the CDR3. Clones were sequenced by immunoSEQ multiplex PCR, and TCRdb holds only the in-frame ones, with some missing. This sample carries 100,000 to 120,000 clones, almost 96% of them seen once, and the ten largest clones take 0.67%. Regarding this clone: Its antigen remains unknown.

The chain joins TRBV5-1 to TRBJ2-1; 10 nucleotides agree with TRBD2. Material: PBMCs. The receptor was derived from a woman aged 18-29 years in good health and CMV-seronegative. CDR3 protein: CASSLRVAGGIYRTSYNEQFF. The CDR3 DNA is TGCGCCAGCAGCTTGAGAGTAGCGGGGGGTATCTATAGAACATCCTACAATGAGCAGTTCTTC.